This T cell receptor beta chain was sequenced for a study of blood T cell repertoires in COVID-19. The wider study: Some COVID-19 samples were acute and others convalescent; all came from the United States, Italy and Spain. T cells, B-cell-depleted T cells, or PBMCs provided the cDNA or gDNA that served as material.

This CDR3 has 14 amino acids. V lost 0 bases to trimming and J lost 3 bases, with 7 bases between them. In germline, CDR1 is SGHRS, CDR2 YFSETQ. Original processing methods: The authors estimated nucleated cell counts from reference gene primer amplification. TCRdb keeps only in-frame clones here, not all; method: immunoSEQ multiplex PCR. For V, J and clone size, that table is used; D and trimming come from the DNA. The profile covers around 95,000 clones, with roughly nine tenths appearing a single time and roughly 2.1% taken by the ten largest. The specimen sequenced was peripheral blood. This sequence joins TRBV5-1 and TRBJ1-5; no reliable D call. This clonotype was obtained from a man in his fifties or sixties with active COVID-19. The CDR3 bases are TGCGCCAGCAGCTTGGACTCCTACAATCAGCCCCAGCATTTT. Translated: CASSLDSYNQPQHF.